Listed below are T cell receptor beta chains from one sample, sequenced in a study of T cell repertoires in cytomegalovirus infection. One entry per CDR3 protein results from TCRdb running MiXCR on the reads. The repertoire includes 200,000 to 300,000 distinct CDR3 sequences, approximately 9.2% of them detected once, and about 15% sits in the top ten. The sample taken for sequencing was PBMCs. These receptors all come from a human donor in good health (CMV status not recorded). Some clones in this sample may be carry-over from other donors' samples. Both conserved end residues are part of each CDR3. Each record gives: V gene, J gene, clone size, D gene, CDR3 protein, CDR3 DNA. D genes are given only for firm matches. The listing skips clone size in some rows; elsewhere it reads once, few, many or a size class.

v_call: TRBV7-7; j_call: TRBJ2-1; clone_size: once; d_call: -; cdr3_aa: CASSFGRNNEQFF; cdr3_nt: TGTGCTAGCAGCTTCGGGCGGAATAATGAGCAGTTCTTC
v_call: TRBV6-1; j_call: TRBJ1-4; clone_size: many; d_call: TRBD1; cdr3_aa: CASRRQGTNEKLFF; cdr3_nt: TGTGCCAGCAGACGACAGGGCACTAATGAAAAACTGTTTTTT
v_call: TRBV15; j_call: TRBJ1-3; clone_size: many; d_call: -; cdr3_aa: CATSRDWSDSQGNTIYF; cdr3_nt: TGTGCCACCAGCAGAGATTGGTCGGACAGTCAGGGAAACACCATATATTTT
v_call: TRBV11-2; j_call: TRBJ2-7; clone_size: many; d_call: -; cdr3_aa: CASSPPGVGGQEQYF; cdr3_nt: TGTGCCAGCAGCCCCCCTGGGGTCGGGGGTCAAGAGCAGTACTTC
v_call: TRBV19; j_call: TRBJ2-3; clone_size: -; d_call: -; cdr3_aa: CASSIRRQLSTDTQYF; cdr3_nt: TGTGCCAGTAGTATCCGGAGACAGTTGAGCACAGATACGCAGTATTTT
v_call: TRBV6-6; j_call: TRBJ1-5; clone_size: many; d_call: TRBD1; cdr3_aa: CASSNGQGHSNQPQHF; cdr3_nt: TGTGCCAGCAGTAATGGACAGGGACATAGCAATCAGCCCCAGCATTTT
v_call: TRBV6-2/TRBV6-3; j_call: TRBJ1-5; clone_size: -; d_call: -; cdr3_aa: CASSRLSGQPQHF; cdr3_nt: TGTGCCAGCAGCCGCTTGTCCGGTCAGCCCCAGCATTTT
v_call: TRBV7-9; j_call: TRBJ1-5; clone_size: many; d_call: TRBD1; cdr3_aa: CASSLGQGNGNQPQHF; cdr3_nt: TGTGCCAGCAGCTTAGGACAGGGTAATGGCAATCAGCCCCAGCATTTT
v_call: TRBV7-9; j_call: TRBJ2-7; clone_size: many; d_call: TRBD1; cdr3_aa: CASSSTTGNYEQYF; cdr3_nt: TGTGCCAGCAGCTCTACGACAGGGAACTACGAGCAGTACTTC
v_call: TRBV10-3; j_call: TRBJ2-3; clone_size: many; d_call: -; cdr3_aa: CAISESPGTDTQYF; cdr3_nt: TGTGCCATCAGTGAGTCCCCGGGCACAGATACGCAGTATTTT
v_call: TRBV6-2/TRBV6-3; j_call: TRBJ2-3; clone_size: many; d_call: -; cdr3_aa: CASSRRGKTDTQYF; cdr3_nt: TGTGCCAGCAGCCGCAGGGGTAAAACAGATACGCAGTATTTT
v_call: TRBV28; j_call: TRBJ2-5; clone_size: -; d_call: TRBD2; cdr3_aa: CASSLPRRGGETQYF; cdr3_nt: TGTGCCAGCAGTTTACCGCGGCGGGGGGGAGAGACCCAGTACTTC
v_call: TRBV6-2/TRBV6-3; j_call: TRBJ1-1; clone_size: many; d_call: -; cdr3_aa: CASSYPGSLNTEAFF; cdr3_nt: TGTGCCAGCAGTTACCCGGGCAGCCTGAACACTGAAGCTTTCTTT
v_call: TRBV5-1; j_call: TRBJ2-7; clone_size: few; d_call: TRBD1; cdr3_aa: CASSSGGRSSYEQYF; cdr3_nt: TGCGCCAGCAGTTCAGGGGGCCGATCCTCCTACGAGCAGTACTTC
v_call: TRBV7-2; j_call: TRBJ2-7; clone_size: -; d_call: TRBD2; cdr3_aa: CASSTSLAGAYEQYF; cdr3_nt: TGTGCCAGCAGCACCTCGTTAGCGGGGGCCTACGAGCAGTACTTC
v_call: TRBV2; j_call: TRBJ2-7; clone_size: -; d_call: TRBD1; cdr3_aa: CASRVRMQGAGEQYF; cdr3_nt: TGTGCCAGCAGAGTTCGTATGCAGGGGGCAGGCGAGCAGTACTTC
v_call: TRBV7-2; j_call: TRBJ2-1; clone_size: many; d_call: TRBD2; cdr3_aa: CASSLQAGANEQFF; cdr3_nt: TGTGCCAGCAGCTTACAGGCGGGAGCCAATGAGCAGTTCTTC
v_call: TRBV7-2; j_call: TRBJ2-7; clone_size: many; d_call: TRBD1; cdr3_aa: CASSGTGVYEQYF; cdr3_nt: TGTGCCAGCAGCGGGACAGGGGTCTACGAGCAGTACTTC
v_call: TRBV7-9; j_call: TRBJ1-1; clone_size: many; d_call: -; cdr3_aa: CASSFQGVTEAFF; cdr3_nt: TGTGCCAGCAGCTTTCAAGGGGTAACTGAAGCTTTCTTT
v_call: TRBV5-1; j_call: TRBJ1-2; clone_size: -; d_call: TRBD1; cdr3_aa: CASSSGDRGGYTF; cdr3_nt: TGCGCCAGCAGTTCCGGGGACAGGGGTGGCTACACCTTC
v_call: TRBV7-2; j_call: TRBJ2-7; clone_size: many; d_call: TRBD2; cdr3_aa: CASSPPGTSGNHEQYF; cdr3_nt: TGTGCCAGCAGCCCCCCCGGGACTAGCGGGAACCACGAGCAGTACTTC
v_call: TRBV7-2; j_call: TRBJ2-2; clone_size: -; d_call: TRBD2; cdr3_aa: CASSWGTSGGGELFF; cdr3_nt: TGTGCCAGCAGCTGGGGGACTAGCGGGGGCGGGGAGCTGTTTTTT
v_call: TRBV7-2; j_call: TRBJ1-5; clone_size: many; d_call: TRBD1; cdr3_aa: CASSFRGGGSNQPQHF; cdr3_nt: TGTGCCAGCAGTTTCCGAGGGGGCGGTAGCAATCAGCCCCAGCATTTT
v_call: TRBV11-2; j_call: TRBJ2-2; clone_size: many; d_call: -; cdr3_aa: CASSLGFWGRNTGELFF; cdr3_nt: TGTGCCAGCAGCTTAGGGTTCTGGGGGCGAAACACCGGGGAGCTGTTTTTT